This TCR beta chain was documented in a study of cytomegalovirus exposure and HLA in healthy donors. PCR involved 60 Vbeta and 13 Jbeta primers. Profiling relied on immunoSEQ multiplex PCR, and the TCRdb table lists in-frame clones only, not all of them. The table has approximately 84,000 clones, roughly 73% seen once. The germline V gene has CDR1 MNHEY and CDR2 SVGAGI. This CDR3 is 15 amino acids long. V was pared by 6 bases and J by 0 bases, with 12 bases between. J is TRBJ1-5 and V is TRBV6-5; TRBD1 might be the D (5 bases). Sequencing was performed on PBMCs. This TCR was recovered from a man in his forties or fifties in good health and CMV-seronegative. CDR3 bases: TGTGCCAGCAGACCAGGGATACTTAGCAATCAGCCCCAGCATTTT. Residues: CASRPGILSNQPQHF.